The entry below describes one T cell receptor beta chain. This sample is part of a study of blood T cell repertoires in COVID-19. This CDR3 has 15 residues. The V gene's germline CDR1 is MNHEY and CDR2 SVGAGI. V lost 0 bases, J lost 6 bases, and 3 bases stayed unmatched. Original methodology: Counts of nucleated cells, estimated from reference gene primer amplification, were obtained. The protocol was immunoSEQ multiplex PCR, while the TCRdb copy is restricted to in-frame clones and leaves out a portion. The V and J calls and the clone size are those of that table, but D and trimming were determined from the DNA. The data contain 100,000 to 120,000 clones, 85% of them singletons.

The specimen was peripheral blood. The chain recombines TRBV6-5 with TRBJ2-2; TRBD1 matches 8 bases. The TCR sequence derives from a human donor in a cohort sampled during active COVID-19. The DNA for the CDR3 is TGTGCCAGCAGTTACTCCAGGGGGCTTCCCGGGGAGCTGTTTTTT. This translates into CASSYSRGLPGELFF.